This T cell receptor beta chain was retrieved from a study of shared clonotypes between healthy human individuals. On this clone: Its specificity is not known.

Germline loops: CDR1 LNHNV, CDR2 YYDKDF (reference sequence). This CDR3 is 14 amino acids long. V trimming: 5 bases; J trimming: 6 bases; junction bases outside the gene matches: 6. CD45RO-negative CD8 cells positively selected for CCR7 made up the naive population, which excluded terminally differentiated effector memory CD45RA+ cells. Study observations and caveats: What naive subsets generally showed was a larger estimated richness than memory subsets showed.

This table comes from immunoSEQ multiplex PCR, and its TCRdb copy is limited to in-frame clones, with some not included. The sample holds approximately 1.9 million clones, about 94% seen once. This TCR derives from a man in his late teens or twenties in good health. Some clones in this sample may be carry-over from other donors' samples. The gene calls are TRBV15 and TRBJ2-2, with 7 bases lining up with TRBD2. Sequencing used naive CD8+ T cells from PBMCs. CDR3 sequence reads: CATSGTIRPGELFF. The CDR3 bases are TGTGCCACCAGCGGGACTATTCGGCCCGGGGAGCTGTTTTTT.